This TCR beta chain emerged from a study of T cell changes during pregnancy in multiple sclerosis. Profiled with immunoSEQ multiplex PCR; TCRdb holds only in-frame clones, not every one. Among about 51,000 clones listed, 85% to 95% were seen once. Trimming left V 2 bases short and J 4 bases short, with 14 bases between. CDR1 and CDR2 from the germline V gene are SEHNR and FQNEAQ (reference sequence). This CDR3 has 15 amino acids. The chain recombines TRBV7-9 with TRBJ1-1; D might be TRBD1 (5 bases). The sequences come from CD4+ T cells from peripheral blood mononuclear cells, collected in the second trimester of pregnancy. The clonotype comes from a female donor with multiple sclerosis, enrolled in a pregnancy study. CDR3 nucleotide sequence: TGTGCCAGCAGCTTAACGGGGGATCGTGGCACTGAAGCTTTCTTT. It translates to CASSLTGDRGTEAFF.